Below are 23 T cell receptor beta chains sequenced from a single sample in a study of CD8 T cells in ankylosing spondylitis. A single record per CDR3 protein comes from TCRdb applying MiXCR to the 5' RACE reads. The table records more than 20,000 distinct CDR3 sequences, 10% to 15% of them present only once. Sequenced input: blood. The receptors were sampled from a male donor with ankylosing spondylitis or in good health (not recorded which).

This clonotype has ten or more counts. The chain recombines TRBV27 with TRBJ2-3; 13 bases are shared with TRBD2. In germline, CDR1 is MNHEY, CDR2 SMNVEV (reference sequence). Trimming removed 1 base from V and 4 bases from J; junction bases left unmatched: 5. The CDR3 contains 17 residues. CDR3 nucleotides: TGTGCCAGCAGTTTATTTTTACTAGCGGGGGGGCCAGATACGCAGTATTTT. Translating gives CASSLFLLAGGPDTQYF.

This clonotype was detected many times. The CDR3 DNA reads TGTGCCAGCAGTAAAGGGGGGGCGGTGGGTACCGGGGAGCTGTTTTTT. As protein: CASSKGGAVGTGELFF. V gene TRBV12-3 or TRBV12-4 combines with J gene TRBJ2-2; weak D call: TRBD2 (7 bases). V gave up 5 bases and J gave up 5 bases, with 18 bases separating them. This CDR3 contains 16 residues.

This clonotype was detected many times. The rearrangement links TRBV12-3 or TRBV12-4 to TRBJ2-2, with D uncertain. CDR3 length: 14 amino acids. V gave up 7 bases and J gave up 9 bases, with 18 bases separating them. CDR3 sequence (DNA): TGTGCCAGCACTAACCGGGCCCCCGCCCGGGAGCTGTTTTTT. Translation: CASTNRAPARELFF.

The J gene is TRBJ2-7, the V gene TRBV5-1; no definite D call. Germline V gene lookup returns CDR1 SGHRS and CDR2 YFSETQ. There are 15 residues in the CDR3. The V and J ends lost 5 bases and 5 bases respectively, with 20 bases between them. In DNA form, the CDR3 reads TGCGCCAGCAGGGAAAGGGCGGAGAAAGTCCACGAGCAGTACTTC. Protein: CASRERAEKVHEQYF.

This clonotype was found a few times. The chain uses TRBV29-1 and TRBJ2-1, with D possibly being TRBD2 (6 bases). V was trimmed by 6 bases and J by 4 bases, leaving 13 bases between them. From germline, CDR1 is SQVTM and CDR2 ANQGSEA. There are 13 residues in the CDR3. The CDR3 reads CSVARTIYNEQFF. DNA for the CDR3: TGCAGCGTAGCCCGGACTATTTACAATGAGCAGTTCTTC.

This clonotype was seen more than once but under ten times. The rearrangement uses TRBV7-3 and TRBJ2-2; no clear D gene. Germline-derived CDR1 and CDR2 are SGHTA and FQGTGA. The CDR3 consists of 14 residues. V lost 1 base and J lost 1, with 4 bases in between. CDR3 nucleotide sequence: TGTGCCAGCAGCTTAAACAGGAACACCGGGGAGCTGTTTTTT. The encoded protein is CASSLNRNTGELFF.

The chain joins TRBV28 to TRBJ2-1; tentatively, D is TRBD2 (6 bases). This CDR3 is 13 amino acids long. Trimming shortened V by 2 bases and J by 10 bases, and 12 bases separated the two germline ends. Germline lookup yields CDR1 MDHEN and CDR2 SYDVKM. Here the CDR3 reads CASSLPSAGEQFF. CDR3 bases: TGTGCCAGCAGTTTACCCAGCGCGGGGGAGCAGTTCTTC.

The chain is built from TRBV4-3 and TRBJ1-2; D call uncertain. Between the trimmed V and J ends, which lost 1 base and 2 bases, there was a span of 11 bases. The CDR3 length is 15 residues. Germline V gene lookup returns CDR1 LGHNA and CDR2 YSLEER. CDR3 protein: CASSQGSGRNYGYTF. CDR3 nucleotide sequence: TGCGCCAGCAGCCAAGGGTCCGGTCGGAACTATGGCTACACCTTC.

This clonotype was observed a few times. This rearrangement joins TRBV29-1 to TRBJ2-1; 11 positions agree with TRBD2. Germline V CDR1 and CDR2: SQVTM, ANQGSEA. The CDR3 runs to 15 residues. After removal of 7 bases from V and 0 bases from J, the junction contained 5 bases not matched to a gene. Here the CDR3 DNA reads TGCAGCGCCCTTAGCGGGAGGGCCTCCTACAATGAGCAGTTCTTC. It encodes CSALSGRASYNEQFF.

J is TRBJ1-5 and V is TRBV7-6; unclear D gene. This CDR3 region has 13 residues. Germline-derived CDR1 and CDR2 are SGHVS and FNYEAQ. With 3 bases removed from V and 7 bases from J, the gap between germline ends came to 10 bases. CDR3 nucleotide sequence: TGTGCCAGCAGCTTTTCAGAAGGGCAGCCCCAGCATTTT. It translates to CASSFSEGQPQHF. The full variable domain, with the rest looked up from reference TRBV7-6 and TRBJ1-5, is GAGVSQSPRYKVTKRGQDVALRCDPISGHVSLYWYRQALGQGPEFLTYFNYEAQQDKSGLPNDRFSAERPEGSISTLTIQRTEQRDSAMYRCASSFSEGQPQHFGDGTRLSIL.

This clonotype showed up many times. The chain joins TRBV20-1 to TRBJ2-3, with TRBD2 identical over 10 bases. The CDR3 has 13 residues. The V gene's germline CDR1 is DFQATT and CDR2 SNEGSKA (reference sequence). V was clipped by 2 bases and J by 8 bases; unmatched bases: 4. CDR3 nucleotide sequence: TGCAGTGCTAGACTAGCGGGAGAAGGTACGCAGTATTTT. This sequence encodes CSARLAGEGTQYF.

The genes are TRBV29-1 and TRBJ2-3; D remains unclear. Deletions cut 7 bases from V and 3 bases from J, with 14 bases between. CDR3 length equals 13 residues. Looked up from germline, CDR1 is SQVTM and CDR2 is ANQGSEA. For the CDR3, the DNA is TGCAGCGCTATGCACTCCGGGACAGATACGCAGTATTTT. It translates to CSAMHSGTDTQYF.

V and J are TRBV5-1 and TRBJ1-4, with D unclear. Trimming took 0 bases from V and 0 from J, leaving 6 bases between them. This CDR3 region has 15 residues. Germline CDR1 SGHRS, CDR2 YFSETQ. The CDR3 region is CASSLAAATNEKLFF. CDR3 coding DNA: TGCGCCAGCAGCTTGGCGGCTGCAACTAATGAAAAACTGTTTTTT.

This clonotype was recorded many times. The gene calls are TRBV5-1 and TRBJ2-3, with TRBD2 identical over 8 bases. Germline V gene data show CDR1 as SGHRS and CDR2 as YFSETQ. V lost 4 bases, J lost 1 base, and 5 bases stayed unmatched. There are 15 residues in the CDR3. CDR3 in DNA: TGCGCCAGCAGCATGGGGCGGGGGGGCACAGATACGCAGTATTTT. Protein: CASSMGRGGTDTQYF.

This clonotype was observed many times. This chain links TRBV7-2 with TRBJ2-4, with TRBD1 as a possible D gene (6 bases). Looked up from germline, CDR1 is SGHTA and CDR2 is FQGNSA. V was cut by 2 bases and J by 6 bases, with 11 bases left in between. The CDR3 runs 14 residues. CDR3 in DNA: TGTGCCAGCAGCTTATCAGTCAGGGGAAACATTCAGTACTTC. The encoded protein is CASSLSVRGNIQYF.

Written as DNA, the CDR3 is TGTGCCAGCAGTTGGGGCGGCACTAATGAAAAACTGTTTTTT. As protein: CASSWGGTNEKLFF. The rearrangement links TRBV12-3 or TRBV12-4 to TRBJ1-4, with D perhaps TRBD1 (5 bases). This CDR3 region has 14 residues. Deletions cut 4 bases from V and 2 bases from J, with 8 bases between.

The table lists this clonotype with many counts. The chain carries TRBV5-1 and TRBJ1-2; D uncertain. CDR3 length: 16 amino acids. Deletions cut 4 bases from V and 0 bases from J, with 16 bases between. The germline V gene has CDR1 SGHRS and CDR2 YFSETQ. The CDR3 here is CASSPLMEPTNYGYTF. DNA of the CDR3: TGCGCCAGCAGCCCCCTAATGGAACCAACTAACTATGGCTACACCTTC.

This clonotype was recorded a few times. This chain uses TRBV3-1 with TRBJ1-5; D uncertain. The germline gives CDR1 LGHDT, CDR2 YNNKEL (reference sequence). CDR3 length: 13 residues. The ends were cut back, 2 bases at V and 6 bases at J, with 8 bases in the middle. The CDR3 loop reads CASSQMTGQPQHF. Written as DNA, the CDR3 is TGTGCCAGCAGCCAAATGACGGGTCAGCCCCAGCATTTT.

The chain carries TRBV6-1 and TRBJ1-1; D not certain. Trimming cost V 4 bases and J 6 bases, with 15 bases left between them. Germline CDR1 reads MNHNS; CDR2 reads SASEGT. The CDR3 contains 14 residues. This chain's CDR3 is CASSVVNEVAEAFF. DNA of the CDR3: TGTGCCAGCAGTGTTGTTAATGAGGTTGCTGAAGCTTTCTTT.

Many counts were recorded for this clonotype. This chain uses TRBV7-8 with TRBJ2-1, with 7 bases lining up with TRBD2. CDR1 and CDR2 from the germline V gene are SGHVS and FQNEAQ. With V trimmed by 4 bases and J by 5 bases, 5 bases remained unmatched. The length of the CDR3 is 14 residues. CDR3 sequence reads: CASSSTSLHNEQFF. CDR3 bases: TGTGCCAGCAGCTCGACTAGCCTCCACAATGAGCAGTTCTTC.

The chain employs TRBV3-1 and TRBJ2-3; 11 bases agree with TRBD2. Losses at the gene ends were 4 bases for V and 0 bases for J; bases not matched to a gene: 6. This CDR3 region has 17 residues. Per germline, CDR1 LGHDT and CDR2 YNNKEL (reference sequence). The CDR3 sequence is CASSRRLAGSSTDTQYF. The CDR3 DNA follows: TGTGCCAGCAGCCGCAGACTAGCGGGGTCTAGCACAGATACGCAGTATTTT.

In this sample, this clonotype turned up a few times. CDR3 nucleotides: TGTGCCAGCAGTCCTCGGACAGGGATGGCAGATACGCAGTATTTT. Its translation: CASSPRTGMADTQYF. The chain has TRBV12-3 or TRBV12-4 and TRBJ2-3; 8 bases match TRBD1. This CDR3 is 15 amino acids long. The J segment lost 4 bases and the V segment lost 5 bases, leaving 8 bases of the junction unmatched.

This clonotype was found a few times. The CDR3 sequence: CASSLTGSTDTQYF. CDR3 nucleotide sequence: TGTGCCAGCAGTTTAACCGGGTCCACAGATACGCAGTATTTT. The V and J genes are TRBV28 and TRBJ2-3; D remains ambiguous. The CDR3 totals 14 residues. V was clipped by 2 bases and J by 2 bases, with 8 bases between them. Germline V gives CDR1 MDHEN, CDR2 SYDVKM.